This entry features one TCR beta chain sequence. Produced via immunoSEQ multiplex PCR; TCRdb's table is partial and in-frame only. The data contain 250,000 to 300,000 clones, about 86% of them singletons. Germline-derived CDR1 and CDR2 are MDHEN and SYDVKM. The V end was cut by 6 bases, the J end by 4 bases, with 10 bases between. The CDR3 runs 14 residues. This entry comes from a study of cytomegalovirus exposure and HLA in healthy donors. The sample was PBMCs. The sequence came from a woman aged 18-35 years in good health and CMV-seronegative. The J gene is TRBJ1-6, the V gene TRBV28, with D perhaps TRBD1 (5 bases). CDR3 protein: CASSRVTYNSPLHF. The DNA for the CDR3 is TGTGCCAGCAGCAGGGTGACATATAATTCACCCCTCCACTTT. The full variable domain, rest sourced from reference TRBV28 and TRBJ1-6, is DVKVTQSSRYLVKRTGEKVFLECVQDMDHENMFWYRQDPGLGLRLIYFSYDVKMKEKGDIPEGYSVSREKKERFSLILESASTNQTSMYLCASSRVTYNSPLHFGNGTRLTVT.